The clone carrying this TCR beta chain came up once. These data come from a study of blood T cell repertoires in COVID-19. Study information: Nucleic acid was either cDNA or gDNA, and it came from T cells, B-cell-depleted T cells, or PBMCs.

Trimming took 3 bases from V and 1 from J; bases not matched to a gene: 5. Germline CDR1 is SGHTA and CDR2 is FQGNSA. The CDR3 consists of 15 residues. As handled by the study authors: Estimated nucleated cell counts came from reference gene primer amplification. Repertoires were generated with immunoSEQ multiplex PCR, while TCRdb's copy carries only in-frame clones and drops some. V, J and clone size were drawn from that table, and D and trimming were deduced from the DNA. The sample holds 35,000 to 45,000 clones, around 84% seen once. Sequencing input: peripheral blood. This sequence was found in a man aged 65-85 years with acute or convalescent COVID-19. This chain uses TRBV7-2 with TRBJ2-7, with 8 nucleotides matching TRBD1. The CDR3 DNA follows: TGTGCCAGCAGCTTCGCCCGGGACAGGTCCTACGAGCAGTACTTC. Amino acid sequence: CASSFARDRSYEQYF.